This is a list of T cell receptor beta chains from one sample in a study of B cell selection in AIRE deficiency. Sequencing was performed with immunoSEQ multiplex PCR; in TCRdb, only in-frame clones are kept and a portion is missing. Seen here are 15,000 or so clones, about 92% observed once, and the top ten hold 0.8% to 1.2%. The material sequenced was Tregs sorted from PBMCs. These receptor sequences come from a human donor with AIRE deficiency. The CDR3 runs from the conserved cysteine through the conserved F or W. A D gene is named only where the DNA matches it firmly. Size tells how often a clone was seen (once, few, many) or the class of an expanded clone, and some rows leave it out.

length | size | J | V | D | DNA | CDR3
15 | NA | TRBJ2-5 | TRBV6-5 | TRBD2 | TGTGCCAGCAGAACCCTAGCGGGAGGCGGGGAGACCCAGTACTTC | CASRTLAGGGETQYF
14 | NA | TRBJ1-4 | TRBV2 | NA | TGTGCCAGCAATGTCGCGACTTGGAATGAAAAACTGTTTTTT | CASNVATWNEKLFF
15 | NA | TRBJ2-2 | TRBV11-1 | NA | TGTGCCAGCAGCTTCTGGACCGCTGGGACCGGGGAGCTGTTTTTT | CASSFWTAGTGELFF
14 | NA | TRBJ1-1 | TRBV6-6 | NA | TGTGCCAGCCGAAACAGGTCTTTGAACACTGAAGCTTTCTTT | CASRNRSLNTEAFF
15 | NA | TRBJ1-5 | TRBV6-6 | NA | TGTGCCAGCAGTTATGAGAGTAGGTGGGGGAGGGCCCAGCATTTT | CASSYESRWGRAQHF
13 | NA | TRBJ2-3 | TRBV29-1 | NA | TGCAGCGTTGACGAACACTTCACAGATACGCAGTATTTT | CSVDEHFTDTQYF
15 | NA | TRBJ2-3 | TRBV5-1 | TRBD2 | TGCGCCAGCAGCTTGGATCTAGCGGGCACAGATACGCAGTATTTT | CASSLDLAGTDTQYF
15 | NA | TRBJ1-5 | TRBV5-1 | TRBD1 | TGCGCCAGCAGCCGGGGGTGGACAGGGCATCAGCCCCAGCATTTT | CASSRGWTGHQPQHF
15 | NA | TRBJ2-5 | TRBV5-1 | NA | TGCGCCAGCAGCTTGGTGGGAGGAAGAGGGGAGACCCAGTACTTC | CASSLVGGRGETQYF
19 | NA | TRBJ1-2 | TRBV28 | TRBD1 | TGTGCCAGCAGTTTACGGGGCTACAAGGGACAGCATCAAAGGCGGGGCTACACCTTC | CASSLRGYKGQHQRRGYTF
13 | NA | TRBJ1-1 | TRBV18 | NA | TGTGCCAGCTCCCCTCCGGGGTACACTGAAGCTTTCTTT | CASSPPGYTEAFF
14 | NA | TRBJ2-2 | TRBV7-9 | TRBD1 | TGTGCCAGCAGCACGGGACAGGGGGCCGGGGAGCTGTTTTTT | CASSTGQGAGELFF
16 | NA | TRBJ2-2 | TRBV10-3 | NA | TGTGCCATCAGTGAGTCGGGGGGAGGAAACACCGGGGAGCTGTTTTTT | CAISESGGGNTGELFF
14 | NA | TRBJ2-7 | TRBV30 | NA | TGTGCCTGGAGTGTACTGTATCAGTCCGACGAGCAGTACTTC | CAWSVLYQSDEQYF
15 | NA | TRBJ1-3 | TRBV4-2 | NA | TGTGCCAGCAGCCCAGGGGCGGAGGGTGGAAACACCATATATTTT | CASSPGAEGGNTIYF
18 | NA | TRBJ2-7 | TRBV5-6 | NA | TGTGCCAGCAGCATTAGGCCGGGCCCGGGGACCCCTCGGTACGAGCAGTACTTC | CASSIRPGPGTPRYEQYF
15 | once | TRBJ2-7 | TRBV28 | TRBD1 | TGTGCCAGCAGTTCCGGAGGGACAGGGGCCTACGAGCAGTACTTC | CASSSGGTGAYEQYF
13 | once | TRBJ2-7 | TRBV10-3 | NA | TGTGCCATCTCACTAGGGATGTCCTACGAGCAGTACTTC | CAISLGMSYEQYF
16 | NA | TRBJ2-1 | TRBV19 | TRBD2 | TGTGCCAGTAGTTCATACGGGACTAGCGGGAGGTATGAGCAGTTCTTC | CASSSYGTSGRYEQFF
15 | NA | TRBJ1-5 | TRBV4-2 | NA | TGTGCCAGCAGCCAAGACAGCTGGGACGGTCAGCCCCAGCATTTT | CASSQDSWDGQPQHF
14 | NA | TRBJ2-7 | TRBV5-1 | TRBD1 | TGCGCCAGCTCCCAGTCCGGGACAGGGTACGAGCAGTACTTC | CASSQSGTGYEQYF
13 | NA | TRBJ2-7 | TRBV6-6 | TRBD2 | TGTGCCATCTCGGCTAGCGGGTCCTACGAGCAGTACTTC | CAISASGSYEQYF
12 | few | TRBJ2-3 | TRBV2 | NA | TGTGCCAGCAGTGCTAGGGGAGATACGCAGTATTTT | CASSARGDTQYF
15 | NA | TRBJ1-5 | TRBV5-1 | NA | TGCGCCAGCAGCTTGGGGGGAGGGGACAATCAGCCCCAGCATTTT | CASSLGGGDNQPQHF
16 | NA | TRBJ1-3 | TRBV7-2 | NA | TGTGCCAGCAGCTTAGTGGTGGGCTTCTCTGGAAACACCATATATTTT | CASSLVVGFSGNTIYF
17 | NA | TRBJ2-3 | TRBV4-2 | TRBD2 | TGTGCCAGCAGCCAAGATTTTTCTAGCGGGAGGCCGGATACGCAGTATTTT | CASSQDFSSGRPDTQYF
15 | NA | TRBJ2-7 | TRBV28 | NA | TGTGCCAGCAGCTTCGCGTTTTCCAGCTCCTACGAGCAGTACTTC | CASSFAFSSSYEQYF